This TCR beta chain emerged from a study of T-cell memory formation after mild COVID-19. The V and J ends lost 5 bases and 2 bases respectively, with 13 bases between them. The germline V gene encodes CDR1 LGHDT and CDR2 YNNKEL (reference sequence). The CDR3 is 15 amino acids. Points from the study as a whole: Prior to infection, memory already included some responding clones, suggesting cross-reactive memory joined.

Each CDR3 protein is one row after TCRdb ran MiXCR on the 5' RACE reads. The table lists hundreds of thousands of distinct CDR3 sequences, about 23% of them singletons. In this sample, this clonotype turned up many times. What it binds is unknown. The chain has TRBV3-1 and TRBJ1-5; no definite D call. This clonotype originated in an adult woman who had mild COVID-19 (a few samples of this study predate the infection). Cell type and time point are not known. The sample comprised PBMCs or a T cell subset sorted from them (not recorded which). The CDR3 region is CASSFTMNGNQPQHF. Written as DNA, the CDR3 is TGTGCCAGCAGCTTCACCATGAACGGCAATCAGCCCCAGCATTTT.